This T cell receptor (beta chain) was documented in a study of cytomegalovirus exposure and HLA in healthy donors. Per germline, CDR1 SNHLY and CDR2 FYNNEI. The CDR3 sequence is 15 residues long. Trimming pared 4 bases from V and 0 bases from J, leaving 12 bases between. With 60 Vbeta and 13 Jbeta primers, the PCR was carried out. Produced via immunoSEQ multiplex PCR; TCRdb's table is partial and in-frame only. The sample carries over 85,000 clones, about four fifths recorded once. The receptor was derived from a woman aged 40 to 49 in good health and CMV-seronegative. Input material: PBMCs. The chain employs TRBV2 and TRBJ1-2; the D is unclear. For the CDR3, the DNA is TGTGCCAGCAGTGCTTACAGCGGTACTAACTATGGCTACACCTTC. Translating gives CASSAYSGTNYGYTF. Full variable domain (missing parts from reference TRBV2 and TRBJ1-2): EPEVTQTPSHQVTQMGQEVILRCVPISNHLYFYWYRQILGQKVEFLVSFYNNEISEKSEIFDDQFSVERPDGSNFTLKIRSTKLEDSAMYFCASSAYSGTNYGYTFGSGTRLTVV.